One sample yielded the 26 T cell receptor beta chains listed below, sequenced in a study of cytomegalovirus exposure and HLA in healthy donors. The PCR had 60 Vbeta and 13 Jbeta primers. The protocol was immunoSEQ multiplex PCR, while the TCRdb copy is restricted to in-frame clones and leaves out a portion. This sample has some 150,000 clones; about four fifths occur once, and the top ten carry roughly 1.5%. Sequenced: PBMCs. Every receptor here comes from a male donor in good health and CMV-seronegative.

The V and J genes are TRBV18 and TRBJ2-5, with a possible D match to TRBD1 (6 bases). Between the trimmed V and J ends, which lost 0 bases and 5 bases, there was a span of 16 bases. The CDR3 is made up of 16 amino acids. Germline CDR1 is KGHSH and CDR2 is LQKENI. The CDR3 sequence: CASSPPGMGARETQYF. The CDR3 bases are TGTGCCAGCTCACCACCCGGCATGGGGGCAAGGGAGACCCAGTACTTC. Complete variable domain (other parts from reference TRBV18 and TRBJ2-5): NAGVMQNPRHLVRRRGQEARLRCSPMKGHSHVYWYRQLPEEGLKFMVYLQKENIIDESGMPKERFSAEFPKEGPSILRIQQVVRGDSAAYFCASSPPGMGARETQYFGPGTRLLVL.

This chain joins TRBV2 and TRBJ1-1; D is unclear. CDR3 length: 12 residues. Trimming stripped 8 bases from V and 3 bases from J, with 10 bases between. Germline V gene sequence: CDR1 SNHLY, CDR2 FYNNEI. In DNA form, the CDR3 reads TGTGCCAGCGTTGGAGGGTACACTGAAGCTTTCTTT. Its protein product is CASVGGYTEAFF.

The V and J genes are TRBV10-3 and TRBJ2-3; a possible D gene is TRBD1 (6 bases). Trimming took off 8 bases at V and 3 bases at J, with 15 bases between the two ends. Germline-derived CDR1 and CDR2 are ENHRY and SYGVKD. CDR3 length equals 14 residues. CDR3 in amino acids: CAIGPATGTDTQYF. The CDR3 DNA follows: TGTGCCATCGGCCCGGCAACAGGGACAGATACGCAGTATTTT.

This chain uses TRBV27 with TRBJ2-1; TRBD2 agrees at 9 bases. CDR1 and CDR2 (germline): MNHEY, SMNVEV (reference sequence). The CDR3 has 15 residues. The V gene end was trimmed by 3 bases and the J gene end by 1 base; junction bases not matched to a gene: 1. CDR3: CASSFSGSSYNEQFF. The CDR3, as DNA: TGTGCCAGCAGTTTTAGCGGGAGTTCCTACAATGAGCAGTTCTTC.

This chain links TRBV7-2 with TRBJ1-3; unclear D gene. This CDR3 contains 16 residues. The ends were cut back, 1 base at V and 0 bases at J, with 10 bases in the middle. Per the germline V gene, CDR1 is SGHTA and CDR2 is FQGNSA. CDR3 sequence (DNA): TGTGCCAGCAGCTTAGTAAGGCGGAGCTCTGGAAACACCATATATTTT. It specifies CASSLVRRSSGNTIYF.

This clone was counted once. The rearrangement joins TRBV18 to TRBJ2-5, with a weak D call TRBD1 (5 bases). CDR1 and CDR2 (germline): KGHSH, LQKENI. CDR3 length: 15 residues. Trimming shortened V by 3 bases and J by 0 bases, and 11 bases separated the two germline ends. The CDR3 reads CASSPKRQYQETQYF. The CDR3 nucleotides are TGTGCCAGCTCACCCAAAAGACAGTACCAAGAGACCCAGTACTTC.

The chain has TRBV7-9 and TRBJ1-5; 9 bases agree with TRBD1. V was pared by 5 bases and J by 2 bases, with 10 bases of the junction left unmatched. Germline V CDR1 and CDR2: SEHNR, FQNEAQ (reference sequence). This CDR3 spans 17 amino acids. CDR3 nucleotides: TGTGCCAGCAGCCCGGGACAGGGTATAGGTGGCAATCAGCCCCAGCATTTT. It encodes CASSPGQGIGGNQPQHF.

V is TRBV4-2 and J is TRBJ1-2, with 7 nucleotides matching TRBD1. Germline loops: CDR1 LGHNA, CDR2 YNFKEQ. The ends lost 3 bases at V and 4 bases at J; junction bases unmatched: 5. The CDR3 spans 14 residues. The CDR3 DNA sequence: TGTGCCAGCAGCCAGGGGGGACAGATCTATGGCTACACCTTC. This encodes CASSQGGQIYGYTF.

The chain is built from TRBV4-3 and TRBJ1-2; a weak D match, TRBD1 (6 bases). This CDR3 comprises 13 residues. The germline V and J ends were trimmed by 2 bases and 8 bases, with 12 bases remaining between them. Germline values: CDR1 LGHNA, CDR2 YSLEER. The CDR3 sequence is CASSQFRGGGYTF. The CDR3 DNA sequence: TGCGCCAGCAGCCAATTCCGTGGGGGCGGCTACACCTTC.

The chain uses TRBV6-6 and TRBJ2-1, with TRBD2 matching 8 bases. CDR3 length: 16 residues. V shed 0 bases, J shed 4 bases, and the junction held 5 bases outside the gene matches. CDR1 and CDR2 from the germline V gene are MNHNY and SVGAGI (reference sequence). The CDR3 DNA follows: TGTGCCAGCAGTTACTCAGCGGGGGCCAAATACAATGAGCAGTTCTTC. It specifies CASSYSAGAKYNEQFF.

The chain joins TRBV5-6 to TRBJ1-5; 7 bases are shared with TRBD1. The CDR3 has 17 residues. Per germline, CDR1 SGHDT and CDR2 YYEEEE. The junction had 6 bases not matched to a gene; V was cut back by 0 bases and J by 0 bases. The CDR3 bases are TGTGCCAGCAGCTTGGTTTCAGGGGGTTATAGCAATCAGCCCCAGCATTTT. Protein sequence: CASSLVSGGYSNQPQHF.

J is TRBJ2-1 and V is TRBV9; 12 nucleotides agree with TRBD2. Germline trimming cut 3 bases from V and 8 bases from J; bases unmatched to any gene: 12. CDR1 SGDLS and CDR2 YYNGEE come from the germline V gene. The CDR3 has 17 amino acids. CDR3 nucleotide sequence: TGTGCCAGCAGCGCAGACCCCCTAGCGGGGGGGCTTCATGAGCAGTTCTTC. It translates to CASSADPLAGGLHEQFF.

The chain joins TRBV18 to TRBJ2-7; 7 nucleotides line up with TRBD1. The CDR3 extends over 15 amino acids. Germline V gene lookup returns CDR1 KGHSH and CDR2 LQKENI. The ends lost 3 bases at V and 0 bases at J; junction bases unmatched: 5. The CDR3 DNA is TGTGCCAGCTCACCGAAGACAGGGAGCTCCTACGAGCAGTACTTC. This gives the protein CASSPKTGSSYEQYF.

The chain joins TRBV4-1 to TRBJ1-2, with D hard to call. The V gene's germline CDR1 is MGHRA and CDR2 YSYEKL. The CDR3 is made up of 18 amino acids. With 1 base removed from V and 0 bases from J, the gap between germline ends came to 18 bases. Here the CDR3 reads CASSQGPRVLEANYGYTF. The CDR3 DNA is TGCGCCAGCAGCCAAGGGCCTCGGGTGTTAGAGGCTAACTATGGCTACACCTTC.

The chain combines TRBV9 with TRBJ2-1, with 8 bases identical to TRBD2. Germline V CDR1 and CDR2: SGDLS, YYNGEE. Trimming at V came to 3 bases and at J to 2 bases, leaving 7 bases not matched to a gene. This CDR3 contains 16 residues. CDR3 in amino acids: CASSEGSGNAYNEQFF. The CDR3 bases are TGTGCCAGCAGCGAAGGTAGCGGGAACGCCTACAATGAGCAGTTCTTC. The full variable domain, with the rest looked up from reference TRBV9 and TRBJ2-1, is DSGVTQTPKHLITATGQRVTLRCSPRSGDLSVYWYQQSLDQGLQFLIQYYNGEERAKGNILERFSAQQFPDLHSELNLSSLELGDSALYFCASSEGSGNAYNEQFFGPGTRLTVL.

The chain couples TRBV11-2 to TRBJ1-4, with 11 bases fitting TRBD1. The germline CDR1 and CDR2 sequences are SGHAT and FQNNGV. The CDR3 consists of 15 residues. V lost 1 base and J lost 8; bases outside the gene matches: 3. The CDR3 loop reads CASSLGDRGNEKLFF. The CDR3, as DNA: TGTGCCAGCAGCTTAGGGGACAGGGGGAACGAAAAACTGTTTTTT.

This clone appeared once. CDR3 DNA: TGTGCCAGCAGCGTAGCGGCTAGCGGGGGGGCAGGAGGCACCGGGGAGCTGTTTTTT. Protein sequence: CASSVAASGGAGGTGELFF. This chain links TRBV9 with TRBJ2-2; 12 positions match TRBD2. Germline V gene sequence: CDR1 SGDLS, CDR2 YYNGEE. Germline trimming cut 0 bases from V and 4 bases from J; bases unmatched to any gene: 10. The CDR3 is made up of 19 amino acids.

The V call is TRBV4-1, the J call TRBJ1-2; tentatively, D is TRBD1 (6 bases). This CDR3 is built from 14 residues. Germline V gives CDR1 MGHRA, CDR2 YSYEKL. Trimming removed 0 bases from V and 4 bases from J, with 9 bases in between. As DNA, the CDR3 is TGCGCCAGCAGCCAAGAGGACAGAATCTATGGCTACACCTTC. Translated, it gives CASSQEDRIYGYTF.

The chain carries TRBV7-2 and TRBJ2-1; D is perhaps TRBD2 (5 bases). Germline CDR1 and CDR2: SGHTA and FQGNSA. With 0 bases removed from V and 7 bases from J, the gap between germline ends came to 16 bases. The CDR3 totals 16 residues. CDR3 nucleotides: TGTGCCAGCAGCTTAGCGTCTAGCCCCCGGGCAAATGAGCAGTTCTTC. Its protein product is CASSLASSPRANEQFF.

The chain uses TRBV6-4 and TRBJ1-6, with D possibly being TRBD1 (6 bases). CDR1 and CDR2 from the germline V gene are MRHNA and SNTAGT. CDR3 size: 13 residues. Trimming stripped 0 bases from V and 10 bases from J, with 7 bases between. The CDR3 DNA reads as TGTGCCAGCAGTGACTCAGGGACATCACCCCTCCACTTT. Protein product: CASSDSGTSPLHF.

The chain has TRBV4-3 and TRBJ1-3; D is ambiguous. V shed 5 bases and J shed 5 bases, with 25 bases lying between them. CDR1 LGHNA and CDR2 YSLEER come from the germline V gene. The CDR3 loop spans 18 amino acids. The CDR3 coding sequence is TGCGCCAGCAGCACGCGGCCGCCAACGAAACTCGATCGAAACACCATATATTTT. Translating it yields CASSTRPPTKLDRNTIYF.

This chain links TRBV7-9 with TRBJ2-5; 10 bases agree with TRBD2. The CDR3 runs 15 residues. The V gene end was trimmed by 5 bases and the J gene end by 0 bases; junction bases not matched to a gene: 3. Germline-derived CDR1 and CDR2 are SEHNR and FQNEAQ (reference sequence). DNA for the CDR3: TGTGCCAGCAGCGCAGGACTAGCGGACCAAGAGACCCAGTACTTC. It codes for CASSAGLADQETQYF. The full variable domain, completed using reference TRBV7-9 and TRBJ2-5, is DTGVSQNPRHKITKRGQNVTFRCDPISEHNRLYWYRQTLGQGPEFLTYFQNEAQLEKSRLLSDRFSAERPKGSFSTLEIQRTEQGDSAMYLCASSAGLADQETQYFGPGTRLLVL.

The gene calls are TRBV7-3 and TRBJ1-1; the D is unclear. Deletions cut 6 bases from V and 2 bases from J, with 7 bases between. The germline CDR1 and CDR2 sequences are SGHTA and FQGTGA. The CDR3 length is 12 residues. CDR3 residues: CASSTANTEAFF. In nucleotides, the CDR3 is TGTGCCAGCAGTACAGCTAACACTGAAGCTTTCTTT.

This clone has just one count. This CDR3 reads CASSSGRKQYF. Written as DNA, the CDR3 is TGTGCCAGCAGCTCGGGTCGCAAGCAGTACTTC. V gene TRBV7-3 combines with J gene TRBJ2-7; no reliable D call. Per germline, CDR1 SGHTA and CDR2 FQGTGA. The CDR3 has 11 residues. V shed 4 bases and J shed 8 bases, with 9 bases lying between them.

The rearrangement links TRBV6-1 to TRBJ1-1, with D possibly matching TRBD1 (5 bases). The germline gives CDR1 MNHNS, CDR2 SASEGT. The CDR3 loop spans 14 amino acids. The germline V and J ends were trimmed by 5 bases and 2 bases, with 12 bases remaining between them. The CDR3 coding sequence is TGTGCCAGCAGTAGGGACGGGACTAACACTGAAGCTTTCTTT. Protein product: CASSRDGTNTEAFF.

The rearrangement uses TRBV7-9 and TRBJ1-1, with D possibly matching TRBD1 (6 bases). The CDR3 consists of 16 residues. Germline assignment: CDR1 SEHNR and CDR2 FQNEAQ (reference sequence). Trimming took 6 bases from V and 5 from J, leaving 22 bases between them. The CDR3 region is CASSLGTNWLGTEAFF. CDR3 nucleotides: TGTGCCAGCAGTTTGGGGACAAATTGGCTTGGGACTGAAGCTTTCTTT.